This T cell receptor (beta chain) was observed in a study of cytomegalovirus exposure and HLA in healthy donors. Study-level points and caveats: Trimming of TCR beta V- and J-genes showed a link, identified in a later analysis, to a missense DCLRE1C variant. A later analysis linked 15,000 to 20,000 TCR beta sequences to HLA alleles at 0.05 false discovery rate. TRBV6-2, TRBV6-3 and other indistinguishable V segments were excluded.

About this clone itself: Antigen unknown.

The PCR used 60 Vbeta and 13 Jbeta primers. The repertoire was sequenced with immunoSEQ multiplex PCR; TCRdb's copy has only in-frame clones and lacks some. The table includes about 140,000 clones, approximately 83% detected once. The CDR3 runs to 14 residues. From germline, CDR1 is SNHLY and CDR2 FYNNEI. V was cut by 4 bases and J by 5 bases, with 12 bases left in between. The chain employs TRBV2 and TRBJ1-5, with D perhaps TRBD1 (5 bases). The clonotype comes from a middle-aged woman in good health and CMV-seronegative. Sequencing was carried out using PBMCs. CDR3: CASSGQGGDQPQHF. Here the CDR3 DNA reads TGTGCCAGCAGTGGGCAGGGAGGTGATCAGCCCCAGCATTTT.